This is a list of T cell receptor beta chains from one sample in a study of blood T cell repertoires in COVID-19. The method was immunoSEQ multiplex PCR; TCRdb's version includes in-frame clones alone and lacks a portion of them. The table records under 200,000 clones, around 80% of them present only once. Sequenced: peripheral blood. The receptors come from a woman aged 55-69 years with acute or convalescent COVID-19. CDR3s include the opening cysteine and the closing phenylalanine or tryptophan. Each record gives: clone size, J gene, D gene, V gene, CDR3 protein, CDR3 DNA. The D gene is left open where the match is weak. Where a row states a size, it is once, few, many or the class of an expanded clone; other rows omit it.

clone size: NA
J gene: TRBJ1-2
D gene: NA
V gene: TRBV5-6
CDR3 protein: CASTPRGRSIGSGYTF
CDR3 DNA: TGTGCCAGCACCCCCCGTGGCAGGTCTATTGGGAGTGGCTACACCTTC

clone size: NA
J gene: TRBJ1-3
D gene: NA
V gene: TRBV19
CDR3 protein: CASRGPSGNTIYF
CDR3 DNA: TGTGCCAGTAGGGGCCCCTCTGGAAACACCATATATTTT

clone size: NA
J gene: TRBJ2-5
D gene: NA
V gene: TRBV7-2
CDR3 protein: CASSLAVGFGRETQYF
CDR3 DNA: TGTGCCAGCAGCTTAGCGGTGGGATTTGGGAGGGAGACCCAGTACTTC

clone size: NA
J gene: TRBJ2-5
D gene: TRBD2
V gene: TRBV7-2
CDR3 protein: CASSLGGLQETQYF
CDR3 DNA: TGTGCCAGCAGCTTAGGGGGACTACAAGAGACCCAGTACTTC

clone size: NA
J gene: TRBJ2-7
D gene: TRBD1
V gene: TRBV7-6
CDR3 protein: CASSLGGAGQGYEQYF
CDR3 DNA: TGTGCCAGCAGCTTAGGTGGGGCCGGACAGGGCTACGAGCAGTACTTC

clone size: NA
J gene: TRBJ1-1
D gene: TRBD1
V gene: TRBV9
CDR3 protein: CASSVAPGTGKAFF
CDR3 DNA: TGTGCCAGCAGCGTAGCCCCTGGGACAGGGAAAGCTTTCTTT

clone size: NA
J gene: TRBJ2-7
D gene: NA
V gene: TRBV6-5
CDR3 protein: CASSYGGSGTYEQYF
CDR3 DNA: TGTGCCAGCAGTTACGGGGGCAGCGGAACCTACGAGCAGTACTTC

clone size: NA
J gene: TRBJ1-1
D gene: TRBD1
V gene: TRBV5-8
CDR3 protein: CASSTIRTGGMDTEAFF
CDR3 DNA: TGTGCCAGCAGCACGATACGGACAGGGGGCATGGACACTGAAGCTTTCTTT

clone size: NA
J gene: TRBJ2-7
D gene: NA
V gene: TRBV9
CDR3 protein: CASSVGREGFYEQYF
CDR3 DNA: TGTGCCAGCAGCGTAGGCAGGGAAGGGTTCTACGAGCAGTACTTC

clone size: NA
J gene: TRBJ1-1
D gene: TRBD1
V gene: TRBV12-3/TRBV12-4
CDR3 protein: CASSLGTGFEAFF
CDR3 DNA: TGTGCCAGCAGTTTAGGGACAGGGTTTGAAGCTTTCTTT

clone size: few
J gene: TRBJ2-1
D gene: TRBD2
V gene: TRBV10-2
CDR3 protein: CASTGERGGLSSYNEQFF
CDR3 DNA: TGCGCCAGCACCGGCGAGCGGGGGGGATTGAGCTCCTACAATGAGCAGTTCTTC

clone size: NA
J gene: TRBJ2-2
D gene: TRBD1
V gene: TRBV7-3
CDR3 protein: CASSLGQLNTGELFF
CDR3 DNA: TGTGCCAGCAGCTTGGGACAGCTGAACACCGGGGAGCTGTTTTTT

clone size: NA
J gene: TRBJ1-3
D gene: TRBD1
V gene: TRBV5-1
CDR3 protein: CASSARGDSGNTIYF
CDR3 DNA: TGCGCCAGCAGCGCCAGGGGGGACTCTGGAAACACCATATATTTT

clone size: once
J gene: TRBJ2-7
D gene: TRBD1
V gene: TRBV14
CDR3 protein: CASSQQTGSTYEQYF
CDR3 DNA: TGTGCCAGCAGCCAACAGACAGGGTCAACCTACGAGCAGTACTTC

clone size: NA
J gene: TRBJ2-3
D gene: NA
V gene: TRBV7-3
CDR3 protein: CASSLGGPVDTQYF
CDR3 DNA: TGTGCCAGCAGCTTGGGGGGGCCGGTAGATACGCAGTATTTT

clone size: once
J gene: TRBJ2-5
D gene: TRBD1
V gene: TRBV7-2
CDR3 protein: CASSKRTGVQETQYF
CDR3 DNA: TGTGCCAGCAGCAAACGGACAGGAGTTCAAGAGACCCAGTACTTC

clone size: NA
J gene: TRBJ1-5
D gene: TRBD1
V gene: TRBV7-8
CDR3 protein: CASSVQGGSNQPQHF
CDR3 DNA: TGTGCCAGCAGCGTCCAGGGGGGAAGCAATCAGCCCCAGCATTTT

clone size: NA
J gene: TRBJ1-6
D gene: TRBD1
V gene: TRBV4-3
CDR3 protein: CASSPNSDRANNSPLHF
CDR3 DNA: TGCGCCAGCAGCCCTAACTCCGACAGGGCAAATAATTCACCCCTCCACTTT